Described below is a single T cell receptor beta chain sequence and its context. Antigen: not known. The ends were cut back, 3 bases at V and 6 bases at J, with 9 bases in the middle. The CDR3 sequence is 13 residues long. Germline CDR1 MNHEY, CDR2 SMNVEV (reference sequence). This sample was included in a study of CD8 T cell repertoires and HIV-1 epitope variants. For the study at large: Separate wells received one of Twenty-five Gag or Nef variant peptides. The baseline condition was 1M T cells left uncultured.

TCRdb's table, derived via immunoSEQ multiplex PCR, lists solely in-frame clones and lacks some. The repertoire holds 5,700 or so clones, with about 63% as singletons. The chain uses TRBV27 and TRBJ2-1; D may correspond to TRBD1 or TRBD2 (5 bases each). The material sequenced was cultured CD8+ T cells derived from PBMCs. The clonotype was recovered from a male donor with HIV. CDR3 DNA sequence: TGTGCCAGCAGTTTTCGGGGCCGCAATGAGCAGTTCTTC. It is translated as CASSFRGRNEQFF.